These T cell receptor beta chains were read from a single sample in a study of T cells expressing NK-cell markers. TCRdb reprocessed the 5' RACE reads, with one entry per CDR3 protein and no DNA. The sample has hundreds of thousands of distinct CDR3 sequences. Sample: blood T cells: a sorted CD56 or NKG2C T cell subset, CD4+ or CD8+ T cells, or bulk PBMC T cells (not recorded which). Receptors were obtained from a woman between 18 and 75 years old in good health. CDR3s include the opening cysteine and the closing phenylalanine or tryptophan. The order of the fields is CDR3 protein, CDR3 length, J gene, V gene.

CDR3 protein: CASSFGQGSYNEQFF; CDR3 length: 15; J gene: TRBJ2-1; V gene: TRBV7-9
CDR3 protein: CATSRDRGPYEQYF; CDR3 length: 14; J gene: TRBJ2-7; V gene: TRBV15
CDR3 protein: CASSSLAAFTDTQYF; CDR3 length: 15; J gene: TRBJ2-3; V gene: TRBV5-6
CDR3 protein: CASSQASGTNTGELFF; CDR3 length: 16; J gene: TRBJ2-2; V gene: TRBV4-3
CDR3 protein: CASSVGGGLAGAGELFF; CDR3 length: 17; J gene: TRBJ2-2; V gene: TRBV9
CDR3 protein: CASSLRDSTDTQYF; CDR3 length: 14; J gene: TRBJ2-3; V gene: TRBV7-9
CDR3 protein: CASSWVGEEYNEQFF; CDR3 length: 15; J gene: TRBJ2-1; V gene: TRBV5-1
CDR3 protein: CASSEPEIAKNIQYF; CDR3 length: 15; J gene: TRBJ2-4; V gene: TRBV6-4
CDR3 protein: CASSFGQLTGELFF; CDR3 length: 14; J gene: TRBJ2-2; V gene: TRBV12-3/TRBV12-4
CDR3 protein: CASSSPRRTNTGELFF; CDR3 length: 16; J gene: TRBJ2-2; V gene: TRBV12-3/TRBV12-4
CDR3 protein: CASKISGGVYNEQFF; CDR3 length: 15; J gene: TRBJ2-1; V gene: TRBV5-4
CDR3 protein: CASSLVRPGRIGEQFF; CDR3 length: 16; J gene: TRBJ2-1; V gene: TRBV7-2
CDR3 protein: CASSRDLEETQYF; CDR3 length: 13; J gene: TRBJ2-5; V gene: TRBV7-2
CDR3 protein: CASSSQRGDNNEQFF; CDR3 length: 15; J gene: TRBJ2-1; V gene: TRBV12-3/TRBV12-4
CDR3 protein: CATSAGTRGSGEQFF; CDR3 length: 15; J gene: TRBJ2-1; V gene: TRBV24-1
CDR3 protein: CASSQDHLAGAGELFF; CDR3 length: 16; J gene: TRBJ2-2; V gene: TRBV14
CDR3 protein: CASSEVLAGGGDTQYF; CDR3 length: 16; J gene: TRBJ2-3; V gene: TRBV2
CDR3 protein: CASSLVGVDTQYF; CDR3 length: 13; J gene: TRBJ2-3; V gene: TRBV5-1
CDR3 protein: CASSGRDTYNEQFF; CDR3 length: 14; J gene: TRBJ2-1; V gene: TRBV5-5
CDR3 protein: CASSLARKTGELFF; CDR3 length: 14; J gene: TRBJ2-2; V gene: TRBV7-8
CDR3 protein: CRAAHQNTEAFF; CDR3 length: 12; J gene: TRBJ1-1; V gene: TRBV29-1
CDR3 protein: CASSPSAGFEQFF; CDR3 length: 13; J gene: TRBJ2-1; V gene: TRBV7-2
CDR3 protein: CASSTPGTGVRAFF; CDR3 length: 14; J gene: TRBJ1-1; V gene: TRBV6-1
CDR3 protein: CASSQGPTGANVLTF; CDR3 length: 15; J gene: TRBJ2-6; V gene: TRBV4-3
CDR3 protein: CAISESGGLNEKLFF; CDR3 length: 15; J gene: TRBJ1-4; V gene: TRBV10-3
CDR3 protein: CASSQTGPSSYEQYF; CDR3 length: 15; J gene: TRBJ2-7; V gene: TRBV7-2
CDR3 protein: CASSEGQRGETQYF; CDR3 length: 14; J gene: TRBJ2-5; V gene: TRBV3-1
CDR3 protein: CASSLLRGHGTDTQYF; CDR3 length: 16; J gene: TRBJ2-3; V gene: TRBV6-1
CDR3 protein: CAWGRDSYNSPLHF; CDR3 length: 14; J gene: TRBJ1-6; V gene: TRBV30
CDR3 protein: CASSLQGSRRDEKLFF; CDR3 length: 16; J gene: TRBJ1-4; V gene: TRBV5-1
CDR3 protein: CASSLRDGFNYGYTF; CDR3 length: 15; J gene: TRBJ1-2; V gene: TRBV7-3
CDR3 protein: CSARRDSLGSYNEQFF; CDR3 length: 16; J gene: TRBJ2-1; V gene: TRBV20-1
CDR3 protein: CASSFWDTGELFF; CDR3 length: 13; J gene: TRBJ2-2; V gene: TRBV5-1
CDR3 protein: CASSLGDSQPQHF; CDR3 length: 13; J gene: TRBJ1-5; V gene: TRBV12-3/TRBV12-4
CDR3 protein: CASSQDGNQPQHF; CDR3 length: 13; J gene: TRBJ1-5; V gene: TRBV4-3
CDR3 protein: CASSLVAGNTGELFF; CDR3 length: 15; J gene: TRBJ2-2; V gene: TRBV5-1
CDR3 protein: CSASISGRHTDTQYF; CDR3 length: 15; J gene: TRBJ2-3; V gene: TRBV20-1
CDR3 protein: CSARDRRGGEKLFF; CDR3 length: 14; J gene: TRBJ1-4; V gene: TRBV20-1
CDR3 protein: CASTTDSGVYGYTF; CDR3 length: 14; J gene: TRBJ1-2; V gene: TRBV6-1
CDR3 protein: CSAEGAGELFF; CDR3 length: 11; J gene: TRBJ2-2; V gene: TRBV20-1
CDR3 protein: CASSEGAGPDIQYF; CDR3 length: 14; J gene: TRBJ2-4; V gene: TRBV2
CDR3 protein: CASSPPGQGYIQYF; CDR3 length: 14; J gene: TRBJ2-4; V gene: TRBV7-2
CDR3 protein: CASSPRTGAGNTIYF; CDR3 length: 15; J gene: TRBJ1-3; V gene: TRBV7-3
CDR3 protein: CASNNPYGLAGLGELFF; CDR3 length: 17; J gene: TRBJ2-2; V gene: TRBV12-3/TRBV12-4
CDR3 protein: CASSFRGHTDTQYF; CDR3 length: 14; J gene: TRBJ2-3; V gene: TRBV27
CDR3 protein: CASSYTSGYNEQFF; CDR3 length: 14; J gene: TRBJ2-1; V gene: TRBV11-2
CDR3 protein: CASSIAGQNYGYTF; CDR3 length: 14; J gene: TRBJ1-2; V gene: TRBV19
CDR3 protein: CASSSRTSRSTDTQYF; CDR3 length: 16; J gene: TRBJ2-3; V gene: TRBV13
CDR3 protein: CSARRDRGLSSPLHF; CDR3 length: 15; J gene: TRBJ1-6; V gene: TRBV20-1
CDR3 protein: CASRLSSGVESTEAFF; CDR3 length: 16; J gene: TRBJ1-1; V gene: TRBV19
CDR3 protein: CASTSPGLRNTEAFF; CDR3 length: 15; J gene: TRBJ1-1; V gene: TRBV5-1
CDR3 protein: CASSSQGLARDNEQFF; CDR3 length: 16; J gene: TRBJ2-1; V gene: TRBV5-1
CDR3 protein: CASRVNRGREAFF; CDR3 length: 13; J gene: TRBJ1-1; V gene: TRBV12-3/TRBV12-4
CDR3 protein: CASSYPRQGGREGSYNEQFF; CDR3 length: 20; J gene: TRBJ2-1; V gene: TRBV7-2
CDR3 protein: CASSQDNTDTQYF; CDR3 length: 13; J gene: TRBJ2-3; V gene: TRBV4-3